This T cell receptor (beta chain) stems from a study of blood T cell repertoires in COVID-19. Study summary: There were acute and convalescent COVID-19 samples, and they came from the United States, Italy and Spain. Sources were T cells, B-cell-depleted T cells, or PBMCs; the material itself was cDNA or gDNA.

Original processing methods: Scientists estimated how many nucleated cells there were by amplifying reference gene primers. The method was immunoSEQ multiplex PCR; TCRdb's version includes in-frame clones alone and lacks a portion of them. D and trimming were read from the DNA, whereas the V and J calls and clone size are those reported in that table. The sample has roughly 100,000 clones; about 86% are singletons. The ends were cut back, 1 base at V and 6 bases at J, with 9 bases in the middle. Germline V gene lookup returns CDR1 LGHDT and CDR2 YNNKEL (reference sequence). The length of the CDR3 is 13 residues.

This receptor was identified in an elderly man with acute or convalescent COVID-19. The specimen was peripheral blood. The chain couples TRBV3-1 (or the pseudogene TRBV3-2) to TRBJ2-5; no clear D gene. As DNA, the CDR3 is TGTGCCAGCAGCCAAGGGGCCCATAAGACCCAGTACTTC. It is translated as CASSQGAHKTQYF.